This TCR beta chain emerged from a study of blood T cell repertoires in COVID-19. Study overall: PBMCs, B-cell-depleted T cells, or T cells were the source of the cDNA or gDNA that made up the material.

In the original processing: For nucleated cells, counts were estimated from reference gene primer amplification. Using immunoSEQ multiplex PCR, the repertoire was profiled, and TCRdb retains in-frame clones only, with some absent. V and J calls and clone size are given by that table; D and trimming were obtained from the DNA. This table has about 200,000 clones, about 80% appearing once. This CDR3 has 15 amino acids. Trimming cost V 0 bases and J 8 bases, with 13 bases left between them. CDR1 and CDR2 (germline): MNHEY, SMNVEV (reference sequence). The source of this sequence is a human donor with acute or convalescent COVID-19. The donor label of this sample is uncertain. Sequenced material: peripheral blood. V usage is TRBV27 and J usage is TRBJ2-2, with TRBD1 as a possible D gene (6 bases). The CDR3 nucleotides read TGTGCCAGCAGTTTATCCGCAGGGGCTAAGGGGGAGCTGTTTTTT. The encoded protein is CASSLSAGAKGELFF.